Detailed here is one TCR beta chain. Its specificity is unknown. This sample stems from a study of radiation and T cells in renal cell carcinoma. This CDR3 spans 16 amino acids. The V end lost 0 bases, the J end lost 5 bases, and 12 bases lay between the germline ends. Per the germline V gene, CDR1 is SGHRS and CDR2 is YFSETQ. Noted time point: blood 2 weeks post-SBRT. The treatment denotes: 15 Gy SBRT to primary tumor, nephrectomy 4 weeks later. Profiling relied on immunoSEQ multiplex PCR, and the TCRdb table lists in-frame clones only, not all of them. The sample includes about 150,000 clones, about 87% of them seen just once. Overall study results and limits: From baseline, blood top tumor clonotypes peaked at 2 weeks post-radiation.

The TCR originated in a woman between 50 and 59 years old with renal cell carcinoma. The chain couples TRBV5-1 to TRBJ1-6, with D tentatively TRBD1 (5 bases). The material sequenced was blood, taken from a patient whose treatment included radiotherapy and nephrectomy. CDR3 coding DNA: TGCGCCAGCAGCTTGGAGCCCGACAGCAATAATTCACCCCTCCACTTT. Its translation: CASSLEPDSNNSPLHF.